This T cell receptor beta chain was recorded in a study of blood T cell repertoires in COVID-19. The wider study: Acute-phase and convalescent COVID-19 samples originated in the United States, Italy and Spain. Sources were T cells, B-cell-depleted T cells, or PBMCs; the material itself was cDNA or gDNA.

From germline, CDR1 is SGDLS and CDR2 YYNGEE. The V end lost 3 bases, the J end lost 0 bases, and 8 bases lay between the germline ends. The CDR3 is made up of 14 amino acids. Data came from immunoSEQ multiplex PCR; TCRdb stores just in-frame clones and leaves some out. The table records fewer than 150,000 clones, over 65% of them present only once. The sequence was obtained from a human donor with acute or convalescent COVID-19. The donor label of this sample is uncertain. The chain uses TRBV9 and TRBJ2-3; tentatively, D is TRBD2 (6 bases). Sequencing used peripheral blood. CDR3 protein: CASSEAGSTDTQYF. In DNA, the CDR3 is TGTGCCAGCAGCGAGGCGGGGAGCACAGATACGCAGTATTTT.